The clone carrying this TCR beta chain was counted a few times. Its target is not known. The sample belongs to a study of CD8 T cells in ankylosing spondylitis. Notes on the study in general: What seemed typical of ankylosing spondylitis blood was a TCR beta motif built from 8 or 9 highly homologous variants.

Researchers built TCR beta libraries using quantitative 5'-RACE with molecular barcodes. TCRdb itself ran the 5' RACE reads through MiXCR, one entry per CDR3 protein. Counted here are about 540,000 distinct CDR3 sequences, roughly 12% occurring once; the ten biggest clones make up approximately 6.3%. Trimming pared 2 bases from V and 4 bases from J, leaving 9 bases between. This CDR3 has 14 amino acids. The V gene's germline CDR1 is MGHRA and CDR2 YSYEKL. The specimen was blood, either unsorted or a sorted T cell fraction (not recorded which). This chain connects TRBV4-1 to TRBJ1-3; D is unclear. This clonotype was obtained from a male donor with ankylosing spondylitis. The CDR3 is CASSQPREGNTIYF. The CDR3 DNA reads TGCGCCAGCAGCCAACCTCGAGAGGGAAACACCATATATTTT.